This is a list of T cell receptor beta chains from one sample in a study of blood T cell repertoires in COVID-19. Generated by immunoSEQ multiplex PCR, the TCRdb table keeps only in-frame clones and is missing some. The sample records tens of thousands of clones, roughly four fifths being singletons. The material sequenced was peripheral blood. The receptors stem from a man aged 70 or older with COVID-19, enrolled during active disease. Each CDR3 is given with its conserved first and last residue. Fields, in order: V gene, clone size, D gene, J gene, CDR3 protein, CDR3 DNA. A D gene is named only where the DNA matches it firmly. A clone size is listed for some rows: how often the clone was seen (once, few, many), or a class if it is expanded.

v_gene: TRBV27; abundance: .; d_gene: .; j_gene: TRBJ2-7; CDR3aa: CASSRDWDTAYEQYF; CDR3nt: TGTGCCAGCAGTCGCGATTGGGACACCGCCTACGAGCAGTACTTC
v_gene: TRBV18; abundance: .; d_gene: .; j_gene: TRBJ2-7; CDR3aa: CASSPPARGANEQYF; CDR3nt: TGTGCCAGCTCACCTCCGGCCAGGGGAGCAAACGAGCAGTACTTC
v_gene: TRBV4-2; abundance: .; d_gene: TRBD1; j_gene: TRBJ2-1; CDR3aa: CASSRNADRGASYNEQFF; CDR3nt: TGTGCCAGCAGCCGAAACGCGGACAGGGGCGCCTCCTACAATGAGCAGTTCTTC
v_gene: TRBV28; abundance: once; d_gene: .; j_gene: TRBJ1-2; CDR3aa: CASSAPVQGFEGYTF; CDR3nt: TGTGCCAGCAGTGCACCCGTACAGGGATTTGAGGGCTACACCTTC
v_gene: TRBV27; abundance: few; d_gene: .; j_gene: TRBJ1-2; CDR3aa: CASSFQGGYGYTF; CDR3nt: TGTGCCAGCAGTTTCCAGGGAGGCTATGGCTACACCTTC
v_gene: TRBV7-2; abundance: .; d_gene: .; j_gene: TRBJ1-1; CDR3aa: CASSLITGNTEAFF; CDR3nt: TGTGCCAGCAGCTTAATTACAGGGAACACTGAAGCTTTCTTT
v_gene: TRBV7-3; abundance: .; d_gene: TRBD2; j_gene: TRBJ2-2; CDR3aa: CASSLGLAGAAGELFF; CDR3nt: TGTGCCAGCAGCTTAGGGCTAGCGGGAGCGGCCGGGGAGCTGTTTTTT
v_gene: TRBV2; abundance: .; d_gene: TRBD1; j_gene: TRBJ2-7; CDR3aa: CASSERQGVYEQYF; CDR3nt: TGTGCCAGCAGTGAAAGACAGGGGGTCTACGAGCAGTACTTC
v_gene: TRBV21-1; abundance: .; d_gene: .; j_gene: TRBJ2-1; CDR3aa: CASSKPRQGLYNEQFF; CDR3nt: TGTGCCAGCAGCAAACCCCGACAGGGCCTCTACAATGAGCAGTTCTTC
v_gene: TRBV28; abundance: .; d_gene: .; j_gene: TRBJ1-1; CDR3aa: CASIPPGSSEAFF; CDR3nt: TGTGCCAGCATCCCCCCCGGGTCCAGTGAAGCTTTCTTT
v_gene: TRBV27; abundance: .; d_gene: .; j_gene: TRBJ2-1; CDR3aa: CASSFLFPYNEQFF; CDR3nt: TGTGCCAGCAGTTTCCTTTTTCCCTACAATGAGCAGTTCTTC
v_gene: TRBV19; abundance: .; d_gene: TRBD2; j_gene: TRBJ2-1; CDR3aa: CASSIGLAGALDEQFF; CDR3nt: TGTGCCAGTAGTATAGGTCTAGCGGGAGCCTTAGATGAGCAGTTCTTC
v_gene: TRBV7-2; abundance: .; d_gene: .; j_gene: TRBJ2-3; CDR3aa: CASGAESTDTQYF; CDR3nt: TGTGCCAGCGGGGCAGAGAGCACAGATACGCAGTATTTT
v_gene: TRBV12-3/TRBV12-4; abundance: .; d_gene: .; j_gene: TRBJ1-6; CDR3aa: CASSSGPPLHF; CDR3nt: TGTGCCAGCAGTTCCGGTCCACCCCTCCACTTT
v_gene: TRBV19; abundance: .; d_gene: .; j_gene: TRBJ1-2; CDR3aa: CASKPYRASLYGYTF; CDR3nt: TGTGCCAGTAAACCATACAGGGCGTCCCTCTATGGCTACACCTTC
v_gene: TRBV29-1; abundance: .; d_gene: .; j_gene: TRBJ1-5; CDR3aa: CSVVSGNDGNQPQHF; CDR3nt: TGCAGCGTTGTTTCAGGGAACGATGGCAATCAGCCCCAGCATTTT
v_gene: TRBV6-5; abundance: .; d_gene: .; j_gene: TRBJ1-5; CDR3aa: CASRRENNQPQHF; CDR3nt: TGTGCCAGCAGGAGGGAAAACAATCAGCCCCAGCATTTT
v_gene: TRBV27; abundance: .; d_gene: TRBD1; j_gene: TRBJ2-1; CDR3aa: CASSLFGTGVNEQFF; CDR3nt: TGTGCCAGCAGTTTATTCGGGACAGGGGTCAATGAGCAGTTCTTC
v_gene: TRBV18; abundance: .; d_gene: TRBD1; j_gene: TRBJ1-1; CDR3aa: CASSPGTGNTEAFF; CDR3nt: TGTGCCAGCTCACCCGGGACAGGGAACACTGAAGCTTTCTTT
v_gene: TRBV28; abundance: .; d_gene: TRBD2; j_gene: TRBJ2-7; CDR3aa: CASSPRGGDYEQYF; CDR3nt: TGTGCCAGCTCCCCGCGGGGGGGTGATTACGAGCAGTACTTC
v_gene: TRBV19; abundance: few; d_gene: .; j_gene: TRBJ2-1; CDR3aa: CASSRRDSYNEQFF; CDR3nt: TGTGCCAGCTCCAGGCGGGACTCCTACAATGAGCAGTTCTTC
v_gene: TRBV2; abundance: .; d_gene: TRBD1; j_gene: TRBJ1-2; CDR3aa: CASRTGQGSNYGYTF; CDR3nt: TGTGCCAGCAGAACGGGACAGGGTTCTAACTATGGCTACACCTTC
v_gene: TRBV28; abundance: .; d_gene: TRBD2; j_gene: TRBJ2-7; CDR3aa: CASRRDLAATYEQYF; CDR3nt: TGTGCCAGCAGGCGGGACCTAGCGGCCACCTACGAGCAGTACTTC